This entry is about one TCR beta chain. Per the authors' pipeline: Estimates of nucleated cell counts were drawn from the amplification of reference gene primers. Measured with immunoSEQ multiplex PCR; TCRdb has only the in-frame clones, and not every one. That table is the source of V, J and clone size, and D and trimming were worked out from the DNA. Counted here are 140,000 or so clones, approximately 88% occurring once; the ten biggest clones make up roughly 4.4%. Germline values: CDR1 MGHDK, CDR2 SYGVNS. The CDR3 extends over 14 amino acids. V lost 2 bases to trimming and J lost 8 bases; unmatched junction nucleotides: 5. These data come from a study of blood T cell repertoires in COVID-19. Overall study: The United States, Italy and Spain provided the acute and convalescent COVID-19 samples.

Material: peripheral blood. The rearrangement joins TRBV25-1 to TRBJ2-1; 8 bases fit TRBD2. The receptor was derived from a human donor in a cohort sampled during active COVID-19. The CDR3 is CASSEDRGGHEQFF. The CDR3 region has the DNA TGTGCCAGCAGTGAAGACCGGGGGGGCCATGAGCAGTTCTTC.